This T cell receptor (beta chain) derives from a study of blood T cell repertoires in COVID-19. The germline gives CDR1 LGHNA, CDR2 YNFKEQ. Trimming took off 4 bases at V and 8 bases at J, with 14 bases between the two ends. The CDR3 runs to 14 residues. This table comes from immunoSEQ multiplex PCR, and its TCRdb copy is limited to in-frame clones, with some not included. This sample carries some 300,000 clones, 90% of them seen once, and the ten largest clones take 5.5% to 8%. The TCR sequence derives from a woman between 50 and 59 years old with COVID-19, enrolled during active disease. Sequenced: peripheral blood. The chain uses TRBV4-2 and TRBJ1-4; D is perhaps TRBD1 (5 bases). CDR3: CASSLHRREEKLFF. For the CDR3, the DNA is TGTGCCAGCAGCCTCCACAGGCGAGAAGAAAAACTGTTTTTT.